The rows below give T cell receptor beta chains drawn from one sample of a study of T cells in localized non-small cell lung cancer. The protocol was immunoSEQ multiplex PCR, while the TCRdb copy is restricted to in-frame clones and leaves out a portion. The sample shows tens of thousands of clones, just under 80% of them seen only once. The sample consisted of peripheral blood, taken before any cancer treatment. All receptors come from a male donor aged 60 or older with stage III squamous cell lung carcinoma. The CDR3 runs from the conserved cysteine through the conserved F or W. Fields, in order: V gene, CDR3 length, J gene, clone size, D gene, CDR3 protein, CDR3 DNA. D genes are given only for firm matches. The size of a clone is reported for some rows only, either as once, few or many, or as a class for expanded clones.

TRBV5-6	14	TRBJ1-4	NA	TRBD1	CASSTRGLREKLFF	TGTGCCAGCAGCACCAGGGGGTTAAGAGAAAAACTGTTTTTT
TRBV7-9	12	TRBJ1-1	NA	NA	CASMRANTEAFF	TGTGCCAGCATGCGGGCAAACACTGAAGCTTTCTTT
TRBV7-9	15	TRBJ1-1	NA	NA	CASSPWDLMNTEAFF	TGTGCCAGCAGCCCGTGGGATCTGATGAACACTGAAGCTTTCTTT
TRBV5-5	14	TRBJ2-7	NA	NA	CASSLVAPPYEQYF	TGTGCCAGCAGCTTGGTGGCACCTCCCTACGAGCAGTACTTC
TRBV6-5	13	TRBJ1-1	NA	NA	CASSHQSLGEAFF	TGTGCCAGCAGCCACCAGAGTTTAGGCGAAGCTTTCTTT
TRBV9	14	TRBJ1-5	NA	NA	CASSVTGDNQPQHF	TGTGCCAGCAGCGTAACCGGAGATAATCAGCCCCAGCATTTT
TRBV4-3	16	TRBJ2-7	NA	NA	CASSQEARSRLREQYF	TGCGCCAGCAGCCAAGAAGCACGATCTCGGCTACGAGAGCAGTACTTC
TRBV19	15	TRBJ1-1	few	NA	CASSFRTTGNTEAFF	TGTGCCAGTAGTTTCCGGACAACTGGGAACACTGAAGCTTTCTTT
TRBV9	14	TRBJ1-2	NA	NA	CASSVYGEGYGYTF	TGTGCCAGCAGCGTATACGGGGAGGGATATGGCTACACCTTC
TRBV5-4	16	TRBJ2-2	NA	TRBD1	CASSRDRVTVSGELFF	TGTGCCAGCAGCAGGGACAGGGTTACTGTTTCCGGGGAGCTGTTTTTT
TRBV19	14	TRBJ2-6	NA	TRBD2	CASSAGVGANVLTF	TGTGCCAGTAGCGCGGGGGTTGGGGCCAACGTCCTGACTTTC
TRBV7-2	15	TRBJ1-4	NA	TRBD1	CASSLVGRGGEKLFF	TGTGCCAGCAGCTTAGTAGGCAGGGGGGGAGAAAAACTGTTTTTT
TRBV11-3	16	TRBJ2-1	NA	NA	CASSLDGLTRDNEQFF	TGTGCCAGCAGCTTAGATGGGTTGACTAGGGACAATGAGCAGTTCTTC
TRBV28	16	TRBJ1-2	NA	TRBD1	CASSLAYLQGLGGYTF	TGTGCCAGCAGCTTAGCGTATTTACAGGGGTTAGGCGGCTACACCTTC
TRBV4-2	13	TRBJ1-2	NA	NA	CASSQGSAAGYTF	TGTGCCAGCAGCCAAGGCTCGGCAGCTGGCTACACCTTC
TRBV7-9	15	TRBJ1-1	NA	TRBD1	CASSLQITGGTEAFF	TGTGCCAGCAGCTTACAGATCACAGGGGGCACTGAAGCTTTCTTT
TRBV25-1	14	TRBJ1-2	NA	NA	CASSDPGTNYGYTF	TGTGCCAGCAGTGACCCCGGTACTAACTATGGCTACACCTTC
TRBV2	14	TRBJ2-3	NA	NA	CASSASASVATQYF	TGTGCCAGCAGTGCTTCGGCTAGCGTGGCTACGCAGTATTTT
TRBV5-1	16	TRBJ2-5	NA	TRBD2	CASSWGLAGGSETQYF	TGCGCCAGCAGCTGGGGACTAGCGGGAGGGTCAGAGACCCAGTACTTC
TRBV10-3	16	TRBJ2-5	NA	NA	CAISESILVLGETQYF	TGTGCCATCAGTGAGTCGATTCTGGTTCTGGGGGAGACCCAGTACTTC
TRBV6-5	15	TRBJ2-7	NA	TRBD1	CASSYRTGSSYEQYF	TGTGCCAGCAGTTACCGGACAGGGTCCTCCTACGAGCAGTACTTC
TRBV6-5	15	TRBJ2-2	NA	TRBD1	CASKYRGTNTGELFF	TGTGCCAGCAAATACAGGGGCACGAACACCGGGGAGCTGTTTTTT
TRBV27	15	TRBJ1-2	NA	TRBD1	CASSLTGDGRKDYTF	TGTGCCAGCAGTTTGACAGGGGATGGTAGGAAAGACTACACCTTC
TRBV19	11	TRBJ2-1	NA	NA	CASSMTSSWFF	TGTGCCAGTAGTATGACTAGTAGTTGGTTCTTC
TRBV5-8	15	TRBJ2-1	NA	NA	CASSFHRGADNEQFF	TGTGCCAGCAGCTTCCATCGCGGGGCCGACAATGAGCAGTTCTTC
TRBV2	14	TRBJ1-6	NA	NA	CASSGTVGISPLHF	TGTGCCAGCAGTGGGACGGTAGGAATTTCACCCCTCCACTTT
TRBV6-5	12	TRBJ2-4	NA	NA	CASSYEGDIQYF	TGTGCCAGCAGTTACGAAGGGGACATTCAGTACTTC
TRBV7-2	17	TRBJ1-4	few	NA	CASSLVRIQGHNEKLFF	TGTGCCAGCAGCTTAGTCCGAATACAGGGTCATAATGAAAAACTGTTTTTT
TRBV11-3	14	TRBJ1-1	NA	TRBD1	CASSSGQGNTEAFF	TGTGCCAGCAGCTCGGGACAGGGGAACACTGAAGCTTTCTTT
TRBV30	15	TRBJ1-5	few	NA	CAWSEWDGFNQPQHF	TGTGCCTGGAGTGAATGGGACGGATTTAATCAGCCCCAGCATTTT
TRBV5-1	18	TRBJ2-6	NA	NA	CASSWDLVWGSGANVLTF	TGCGCCAGCAGCTGGGACCTCGTTTGGGGTTCTGGGGCCAACGTCCTGACTTTC
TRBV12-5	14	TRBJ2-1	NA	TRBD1	CASGLGQGSHEQFF	TGTGCTAGTGGTTTGGGACAGGGGTCGCATGAGCAGTTCTTC
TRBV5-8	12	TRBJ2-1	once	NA	CASSLEGNEQFF	TGTGCCAGCAGCTTGGAGGGAAATGAGCAGTTCTTC
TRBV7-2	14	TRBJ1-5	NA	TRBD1	CASSLGTGSKPQHF	TGTGCCAGCAGCCTCGGGACAGGGAGTAAGCCCCAGCATTTT
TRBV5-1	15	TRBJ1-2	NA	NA	CASSLAIGVDYGYTF	TGCGCCAGCAGCTTGGCGATAGGGGTGGACTATGGCTACACCTTC
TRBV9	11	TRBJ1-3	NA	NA	CASNCSNTIYF	TGTGCCAGCAACTGTTCAAACACCATATATTTT
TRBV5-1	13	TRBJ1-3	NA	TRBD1	CASSWDREGTIYF	TGCGCCAGCAGCTGGGACAGGGAGGGCACCATATATTTT
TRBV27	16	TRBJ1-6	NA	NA	CASSLSWALPNSPLHF	TGTGCCAGCAGTTTATCTTGGGCCCTCCCGAATTCACCCCTCCACTTT
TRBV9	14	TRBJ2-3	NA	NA	CASSSLGSTDTQYF	TGTGCCAGCAGCTCCCTAGGGTCCACAGATACGCAGTATTTT
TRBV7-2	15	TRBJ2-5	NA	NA	CASSRDLASQETQYF	TGTGCCAGCAGCAGAGACTTAGCGAGCCAAGAGACCCAGTACTTC
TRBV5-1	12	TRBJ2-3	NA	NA	CASSSQSDTQYF	TGCGCCAGCAGCTCACAATCAGATACGCAGTATTTT
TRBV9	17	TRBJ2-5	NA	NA	CASSVATRVVGQETQYF	TGTGCCAGCAGCGTAGCTACTCGGGTAGTGGGTCAAGAGACCCAGTACTTC
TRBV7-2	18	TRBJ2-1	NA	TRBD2	CASSLGPSGGPQGNEQFF	TGTGCCAGCAGCTTAGGACCTAGCGGGGGGCCACAGGGCAATGAGCAGTTCTTC
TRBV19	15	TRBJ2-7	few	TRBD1	CASSSQRTGDYEQYF	TGTGCCAGTAGTAGCCAAAGGACAGGAGACTACGAGCAGTACTTC